Given below is one TCR beta chain in context. The method was immunoSEQ multiplex PCR; TCRdb's version includes in-frame clones alone and lacks a portion of them. The sample shows hundreds of thousands of clones, roughly 89% of them seen only once. These data are taken from a study of blood T cell repertoires in COVID-19. CDR1 and CDR2 from the germline V gene are LNHDA and SQIVND (reference sequence). V dropped 3 bases and J dropped 0 bases, with 9 bases sitting between them. The CDR3 runs 14 residues. The clonotype originates from a man aged 18 to 29 with COVID-19, enrolled during active disease. The chain couples TRBV19 to TRBJ2-7, with D unresolved. The sample consisted of peripheral blood. For the CDR3, the DNA is TGTGCCAGTAGTATGACATATTACTCCTACGAGCAGTACTTC. This translates into CASSMTYYSYEQYF. Variable domain in full (rest from reference TRBV19 and TRBJ2-7): DGGITQSPKYLFRKEGQNVTLSCEQNLNHDAMYWYRQDPGQGLRLIYYSQIVNDFQKGDIAEGYSVSREKKESFPLTVTSAQKNPTAFYLCASSMTYYSYEQYFGPGTRLTVT.